This TCR beta chain was identified in a study of identical twins. Study-wide findings and caveats: It was possible that invariant MAIT and iNKT cells partly confounded the zero-insertion analyses. Conclusions relied on cross-sectional statistical analysis, not following the same donors.

Unique molecular identifiers were present on the cDNA, and a universal primer site came from template switching. TCRdb re-derived calls from the 5' RACE reads in MiXCR, one entry per CDR3 protein. The profile covers 400,000 to 500,000 distinct CDR3 sequences, with around an eighth appearing a single time and approximately 1% taken by the ten largest. The CDR3 runs to 16 residues. The germline V gene has CDR1 SGHTA and CDR2 FQGNSA. The V gene lost 2 bases and the J gene lost 8 bases, with 21 bases spanning the gap. This clonotype was detected many times. What it recognizes is unknown. The same specimen was also included in a second study, on yellow fever vaccine responses in identical twins.

This receptor was taken from a young woman in good health. Sequencing was done on a sample of CD4+ T cells sorted from blood. The chain uses TRBV7-2 and TRBJ1-2, with a weak D call TRBD1 (5 bases). The CDR3 DNA reads TGTGCCAGCAGCTTATTGCTGGCCAAGGCGGGGGGGGGCTACACCTTC. This codes for CASSLLLAKAGGGYTF.